Listed here are 17 T cell receptor beta chains from one sample, sequenced in a study of blood T cell repertoires in COVID-19. TCRdb keeps only in-frame clones here, not all; method: immunoSEQ multiplex PCR. The profile shows a few hundred thousand clones, around 87% of them singletons. The material sequenced was PBMCs or T cells enriched from blood (not recorded which). These receptor sequences come from a man in his thirties or forties who had recovered from COVID-19.

The chain links TRBV3-1 (or the pseudogene TRBV3-2) to TRBJ1-3, with D perhaps matching TRBD1 (5 bases). The CDR3 length is 13 residues. Germline V lookup: CDR1 LGHDT, CDR2 YNNKEL (reference sequence). The V and J ends lost 3 bases and 2 bases respectively, with 5 bases between them. The CDR3 bases are TGTGCCAGCAGCCAGGGGCCTGGAAACACCATATATTTT. Protein sequence: CASSQGPGNTIYF.

The gene calls are TRBV15 and TRBJ1-2; D gene unclear. V lost 2 bases and J lost 6, with 16 bases in between. CDR1 LNHNV and CDR2 YYDKDF come from the germline V gene (reference sequence). The CDR3 totals 15 residues. The CDR3 reads CATSRKGAFGDGYTF. The CDR3, as DNA: TGTGCCACCAGCAGAAAAGGAGCCTTTGGAGATGGCTACACCTTC.

The chain has TRBV5-4 and TRBJ1-1; D is unclear. Germline CDR1 and CDR2: SGHNT and YYREEE (reference sequence). The CDR3 runs 13 residues. The ends were cut back, 0 bases at V and 4 bases at J, with 7 bases in the middle. The CDR3 DNA sequence: TGTGCCAGCAGCTTGGGAGGTACCACTGAAGCTTTCTTT. Translation: CASSLGGTTEAFF.

V is TRBV7-2 and J is TRBJ2-7, with 10 bases identical to TRBD1. V gave up 5 bases and J gave up 3 bases; unmatched junction bases: 7. CDR1 is SGHTA, CDR2 FQGNSA, per germline. This CDR3 has 15 residues. CDR3 nucleotides: TGTGCCAGCAGCCGTGGGGGACAGGGGAGCTACGAGCAGTACTTC. Translation: CASSRGGQGSYEQYF.

As concerns this clone: Distinct nucleotide sequences in the sample also encode this CDR3. The gene calls are TRBV12-3 or TRBV12-4 and TRBJ1-5; no clear D. V was pared by 2 bases and J by 5 bases, with 7 bases between. The CDR3 covers 13 residues. The CDR3: CASSLSRDQPQHF. The CDR3, as DNA: TGTGCCAGCAGTTTATCGAGAGATCAGCCCCAGCATTTT.

The chain combines TRBV7-9 with TRBJ1-2; unclear D gene. V shed 2 bases and J shed 4 bases, with 8 bases lying between them. The germline CDR1 and CDR2 sequences are SEHNR and FQNEAQ (reference sequence). There are 13 residues in the CDR3. In DNA form, the CDR3 reads TGTGCCAGCAGCTTAACCGAGAGCTATGGCTACACCTTC. Translation gives CASSLTESYGYTF.

This clone was recorded only once. This chain uses TRBV11-2 with TRBJ2-5; a weak D match, TRBD1 (5 bases). Trimming left V 2 bases short and J 3 bases short, with 19 bases between. The CDR3 spans 17 residues. Per the germline V gene, CDR1 is SGHAT and CDR2 is FQNNGV. The CDR3 is CASSLTPWGRDEETQYF. As DNA, the CDR3 is TGTGCCAGCAGCTTAACCCCGTGGGGCAGGGATGAAGAGACCCAGTACTTC.

V is TRBV19 and J is TRBJ1-5; 9 nucleotides agree with TRBD1. Germline V gives CDR1 LNHDA, CDR2 SQIVND (reference sequence). The CDR3 totals 17 residues. After removal of 5 bases from V and 4 bases from J, the junction contained 12 bases not matched to a gene. Here the CDR3 DNA reads TGTGCCAGTAGTCCACAAACCGGGACAGGGCGTAATCAGCCCCAGCATTTT. Protein sequence: CASSPQTGTGRNQPQHF.

The CDR3, as DNA: TGTGCCAGTAGACAAGACAGGGCCAATCAGCCCCAGCATTTT. Translating it yields CASRQDRANQPQHF. This chain uses TRBV19 with TRBJ1-5, with 7 bases fitting TRBD1. Unmatched junction bases numbered 5, after V lost 6 bases and J lost 3 bases. Germline V lookup: CDR1 LNHDA, CDR2 SQIVND (reference sequence). The CDR3 has 14 residues.

The J gene is TRBJ1-4, the V gene TRBV5-1; TRBD1 agrees at 9 bases. This CDR3 region has 14 residues. Germline trimming cut 5 bases from V and 11 bases from J; bases unmatched to any gene: 10. Germline assignment: CDR1 SGHRS and CDR2 YFSETQ. The DNA of the CDR3 is TGCGCCAGCAGTCAGGGACAGGGTGAGGAGAAACTGTTTTTT. Amino acids: CASSQGQGEEKLFF.

The chain links TRBV5-4 to TRBJ2-1; possibly TRBD2 for D (6 bases). CDR1 SGHNT and CDR2 YYREEE come from the germline V gene (reference sequence). V was pared by 0 bases and J by 9 bases, with 10 bases between. The CDR3 extends over 13 amino acids. Here the CDR3 reads CASSLEWGGEQFF. The CDR3 DNA sequence: TGTGCCAGCAGCTTGGAATGGGGAGGTGAGCAGTTCTTC.

This clone was observed a handful of times. The rearrangement links TRBV7-2 to TRBJ1-5, with 7 bases aligning to TRBD1. V shed 2 bases and J 3 bases; nucleotides not matched to a gene: 4. The CDR3 contains 15 residues. Germline V gives CDR1 SGHTA, CDR2 FQGNSA. The CDR3: CASSLPGGTNQPQHF. The CDR3 coding sequence is TGTGCCAGCAGCTTACCAGGGGGGACCAATCAGCCCCAGCATTTT. Full variable domain (rest looked up from reference TRBV7-2 and TRBJ1-5): GAGVSQSPSNKVTEKGKDVELRCDPISGHTALYWYRQSLGQGLEFLIYFQGNSAPDKSGLPSDRFSAERTGGSVSTLTIQRTQQEDSAVYLCASSLPGGTNQPQHFGDGTRLSIL.

The chain carries TRBV5-1 and TRBJ1-1, with D hard to call. This CDR3 region has 12 residues. V gave up 5 bases and J gave up 4 bases, with 9 bases separating them. CDR1 and CDR2 from the germline V gene are SGHRS and YFSETQ. The CDR3 sequence is CASSGAFTEAFF. Written as DNA, the CDR3 is TGCGCCAGCAGTGGAGCTTTCACTGAAGCTTTCTTT.

The chain joins TRBV6-5 to TRBJ1-2; 9 nucleotides match TRBD1. Germline V CDR1 and CDR2: MNHEY, SVGAGI. V dropped 6 bases and J dropped 14; count of bases not matched to a gene: 10. The CDR3 has 12 residues. The CDR3 loop reads CASSWTGETRTF. CDR3 DNA: TGTGCCAGCAGCTGGACAGGGGAAACGAGGACCTTC.

The chain joins TRBV29-1 to TRBJ1-3; 7 bases match TRBD1. From germline, CDR1 is SQVTM and CDR2 ANQGSEA. V gave up 7 bases and J gave up 4 bases; unmatched junction bases: 13. The CDR3 totals 15 residues. The CDR3: CSAQGDFSRGNTIYF. CDR3 nucleotide sequence: TGCAGCGCCCAGGGGGACTTCTCAAGGGGAAACACCATATATTTT.

This rearrangement joins TRBV11-3 to TRBJ2-1; 7 bases are shared with TRBD1. CDR1 and CDR2 (germline): SGHNT, YENEEA. This CDR3 contains 13 residues. V shed 4 bases and J 5 bases; nucleotides not matched to a gene: 2. The CDR3 DNA sequence: TGTGCCAGCAGCTGGGACAGCAACAATGAGCAGTTCTTC. It encodes CASSWDSNNEQFF.

The chain joins TRBV5-1 to TRBJ2-7, with 7 bases aligning to TRBD2. J was trimmed by 3 bases and V by 4 bases; bases with no gene match: 10. The CDR3 is made up of 15 amino acids. CDR1 SGHRS and CDR2 YFSETQ come from the germline V gene. The CDR3 DNA is TGCGCCAGCAGCCGGGGGGTACCACAGAGCTACGAGCAGTACTTC. Its protein product is CASSRGVPQSYEQYF.